This T cell receptor (beta chain) was documented in a study of blood T cells in healthy people across ages. Primers used in a second PCR of roughly 6 to 11 cycles were a sample-barcoded 5' primer and a J-beta primer mix. TCRdb passed the 5' RACE reads through MiXCR, listing each CDR3 protein once. The sample lists around 800,000 distinct CDR3 sequences, about 55% occurring once. Study-wide results and caveats: Using unsorted PBMCs precluded a conclusive naive versus antigen-experienced comparison. A greater number of naive CD4+ cells and higher diversity distinguished long-lived donors from aged donors.

Germline V CDR1 and CDR2: SQVTM, ANQGSEA. With 7 bases clipped from V and 3 bases from J, the junction kept 5 bases outside the gene matches. The CDR3 length is 13 residues. This clonotype occurred a few times. What it recognizes is unknown. This TCR was recovered from a man aged 80 or over in good health. The rearrangement links TRBV29-1 to TRBJ2-3, with TRBD1 matching over 9 bases. Sequences were obtained from blood. CDR3 amino acids: CSAPGQGTDTQYF. In DNA, the CDR3 is TGCAGCGCCCCGGGACAGGGTACAGATACGCAGTATTTT.